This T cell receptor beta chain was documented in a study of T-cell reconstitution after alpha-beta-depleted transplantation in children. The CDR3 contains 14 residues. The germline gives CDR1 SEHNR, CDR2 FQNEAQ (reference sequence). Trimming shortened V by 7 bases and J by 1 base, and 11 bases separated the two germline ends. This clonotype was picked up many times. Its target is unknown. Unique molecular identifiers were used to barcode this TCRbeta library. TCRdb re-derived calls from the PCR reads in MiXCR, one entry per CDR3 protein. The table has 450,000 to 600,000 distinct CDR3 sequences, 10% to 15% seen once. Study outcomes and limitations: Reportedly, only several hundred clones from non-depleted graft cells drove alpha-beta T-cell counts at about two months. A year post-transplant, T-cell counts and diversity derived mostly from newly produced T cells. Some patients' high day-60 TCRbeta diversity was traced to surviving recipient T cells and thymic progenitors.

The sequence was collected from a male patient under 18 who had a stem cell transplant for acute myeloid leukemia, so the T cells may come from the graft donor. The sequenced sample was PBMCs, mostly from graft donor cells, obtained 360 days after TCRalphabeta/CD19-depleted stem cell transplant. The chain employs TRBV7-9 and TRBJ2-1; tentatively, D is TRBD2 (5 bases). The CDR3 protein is CASKERQSYNEQFF. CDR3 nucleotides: TGTGCCAGCAAAGAGCGGCAATCCTACAATGAGCAGTTCTTC.